This TCR beta chain originates from a study of T cell responses to AZD1222 COVID-19 vaccine. Study results and limitations: Spike as a whole was targeted by vaccine-associated CD4 TCRs, dominant at 160-218 and 743-854.

In regard to this clone: What it recognizes is unknown.

TCRdb's copy holds only in-frame clones and misses some; the assay was immunoSEQ multiplex PCR. The sample contains fewer than 150,000 clones, 80% to 95% of which appear only once. This TCR was recovered from an adult in good health. This material consisted of peripheral blood, taken on day 0 of AZD1222 vaccination.

This chain's CDR3 is CASSLAGTGQSPLHF. The DNA of the CDR3 is TGTGCCAGCAGCTTAGCCGGGACAGGGCAATCACCCCTCCACTTT. The V and J genes are TRBV7-8 and TRBJ1-6; 9 nucleotides align to TRBD1. Germline trimming cut 0 bases from V and 10 bases from J; bases unmatched to any gene: 4. This CDR3 has 15 residues. Germline V gene data show CDR1 as SGHVS and CDR2 as FQNEAQ.